The 7 T cell receptor beta chains below all came from one sample that was sequenced in a study of blood T cell repertoires in COVID-19. Clones were sequenced by immunoSEQ multiplex PCR, and TCRdb holds only the in-frame ones, with some missing. Of some 130,000 clones listed, around nine tenths are singletons. Sequencing input: peripheral blood. These receptors were obtained from a woman aged 70-85 years with COVID-19, enrolled during active disease.

The chain couples TRBV6-5 to TRBJ1-2; D unclear. In germline, CDR1 is MNHEY, CDR2 SVGAGI. The CDR3 sequence is 12 residues long. V was shortened by 7 bases and J by 12 bases, with 18 bases between the two germline ends. CDR3 in DNA: TGTGCCAGCACCGAGAGTGGGAGAATTAACACCTTC. This gives the protein CASTESGRINTF.

The chain recombines TRBV12-3 or TRBV12-4 with TRBJ1-6; D not resolved. The V gene lost 6 bases and the J gene lost 14 bases, with 17 bases spanning the gap. This CDR3 region has 13 residues. In nucleotides, the CDR3 is TGTGCCAGCAGCTTTGGGGAGGGTATTACCCTCCACTTT. It codes for CASSFGEGITLHF.

The gene calls are TRBV9 and TRBJ1-2; possible D gene TRBD1, 6 bases. Looked up from germline, CDR1 is SGDLS and CDR2 is YYNGEE. The V end was cut by 3 bases, the J end by 3 bases, with 12 bases between. This CDR3 spans 14 amino acids. The CDR3 protein is CASSAGVLYYGYTF. CDR3 DNA sequence: TGTGCCAGCAGCGCAGGGGTCCTATACTATGGCTACACCTTC.

The chain has TRBV28 and TRBJ1-6; no reliable D call. CDR3 length: 16 residues. In germline, CDR1 is MDHEN, CDR2 SYDVKM. Between the trimmed V and J ends, which lost 2 bases and 8 bases, there was a span of 16 bases. The CDR3 nucleotides read TGTGCCAGCAGTTTAAACCGAGGGTCGAGCTATTCACCCCTCCACTTT. This translates into CASSLNRGSSYSPLHF. Using reference TRBV28 and TRBJ1-6 for the parts outside the CDR3, the full variable domain is DVKVTQSSRYLVKRTGEKVFLECVQDMDHENMFWYRQDPGLGLRLIYFSYDVKMKEKGDIPEGYSVSREKKERFSLILESASTNQTSMYLCASSLNRGSSYSPLHFGNGTRLTVT.

This clone was seen just once. The rearrangement links TRBV6-6 to TRBJ2-7, with 7 bases that match TRBD1. This CDR3 has 14 amino acids. The germline V gene has CDR1 MNHNY and CDR2 SVGAGI (reference sequence). Trimming took 6 bases from V and 2 from J; bases not matched to a gene: 7. CDR3 protein: CASSQQGTAYEQYF. CDR3 in DNA: TGTGCCAGCAGCCAACAGGGGACCGCCTACGAGCAGTACTTC.

The J gene is TRBJ1-1, the V gene TRBV29-1; D unclear. The CDR3 totals 12 residues. In germline, CDR1 is SQVTM, CDR2 ANQGSEA. V gave up 3 bases and J gave up 0 bases, with 5 bases separating them. The CDR3: CSVDSVNTEAFF. For the CDR3, the DNA is TGCAGCGTTGATTCCGTGAACACTGAAGCTTTCTTT.

The J gene is TRBJ2-1, the V gene TRBV11-2; 12 positions agree with TRBD2. The germline V gene has CDR1 SGHAT and CDR2 FQNNGV. V lost 5 bases and J lost 8; bases outside the gene matches: 10. This CDR3 is 16 amino acids long. The CDR3 here is CASSPRLAGDIHEQFF. In nucleotides, the CDR3 is TGTGCCAGCAGCCCCAGACTAGCGGGGGATATTCATGAGCAGTTCTTC.